These 6 T cell receptor beta chains came from one sample sequenced in a study of T cells in Graves' hyperthyroidism and ophthalmopathy. The TCR beta CDR3 regions underwent amplification using RNA transcripts as the source. The HTBI set primed first-round TCR CDR3 RT-PCR. TCRdb fed the multiplex PCR reads into MiXCR, producing one record per CDR3 protein. The repertoire holds a few hundred thousand distinct CDR3 sequences, with more than 20% as singletons. The sequenced sample was blood. All receptors derive from a man between 18 and 35 years old with Graves' hyperthyroidism.

This chain uses TRBV7-8 with TRBJ1-5; D not certain. Germline V CDR1 and CDR2: SGHVS, FQNEAQ. The V end was cut by 5 bases, the J end by 1 base, with 12 bases between. CDR3 length: 15 amino acids. The CDR3 coding sequence is TGTGCCAGCAGCCCGCTGGCGATGAGCAATCAGCCCCAGCATTTT. Translation gives CASSPLAMSNQPQHF.

This clonotype was seen at least ten times. V and J are TRBV11-3 and TRBJ2-7; 12 nucleotides line up with TRBD2. The CDR3 has 15 amino acids. Germline values: CDR1 SGHNT, CDR2 YENEEA. Unmatched junction bases numbered 5, after V lost 5 bases and J lost 3 bases. The chain's CDR3 is CASSTWTSGVYEQYF. As DNA, the CDR3 is TGTGCCAGCAGCACCTGGACTAGCGGGGTCTACGAGCAGTACTTC.

This clonotype was recorded at least ten times. The chain is built from TRBV7-9 and TRBJ1-2; TRBD1 matches 9 bases. The CDR3 sequence is 13 residues long. The J segment lost 8 bases and the V segment lost 4 bases, leaving 5 bases of the junction unmatched. Per germline, CDR1 SEHNR and CDR2 FQNEAQ (reference sequence). CDR3 loop: CASSSGQGKGYTF. DNA of the CDR3: TGTGCCAGCAGCTCAGGACAGGGGAAGGGCTACACCTTC.

This clonotype has only a few counts. This chain connects TRBV12-3 or TRBV12-4 to TRBJ1-5, with 10 bases fitting TRBD1. The V gene end was trimmed by 5 bases and the J gene end by 6 bases; junction bases not matched to a gene: 10. There are 16 residues in the CDR3. The CDR3 region is CASSGRRQGAVQPQHF. Written as DNA, the CDR3 is TGTGCCAGCAGTGGGAGGCGACAGGGGGCGGTTCAGCCCCAGCATTTT.

Details on this clonotype: The junction departs from the called germline gene at one end, perhaps through a read error. The chain uses TRBV12-3 or TRBV12-4 and TRBJ1-1, with TRBD1 matching over 8 bases. The CDR3 length is 15 residues. The CDR3 region is CASSQQTGVNAEAFF. DNA of the CDR3: TGTGCCAGCAGTCAACAGACAGGGGTGAACGCTGAAGCTTTCTTT.

V is TRBV29-1 and J is TRBJ2-5, with D hard to call. Trimming took off 3 bases at V and 5 bases at J, with 10 bases between the two ends. The CDR3 runs to 12 residues. Germline V lookup: CDR1 SQVTM, CDR2 ANQGSEA. The CDR3 DNA follows: TGCAGCGTTGATGGCCAGGAGGAGACCCAGTACTTC. Protein product: CSVDGQEETQYF. Looking up the rest from reference TRBV29-1 and TRBJ2-5 gives the full variable domain: SAVISQKPSRDICQRGTSLTIQCQVDSQVTMMFWYRQQPGQSLTLIATANQGSEATYESGFVIDKFPISRPNLTFSTLTVSNMSPEDSSIYLCSVDGQEETQYFGPGTRLLVL.